Listed below are T cell receptor beta chains from one sample, sequenced in a study of monozygotic twins with cystic fibrosis. Libraries were prepared by immunoSEQ multiplex PCR; TCRdb keeps only in-frame clonotypes and omits some of them. The sample carries 35,000 or so clones, over 75% recorded once. The sample comprised blood. The origin of the receptors is a girl aged 2 to 9 with cystic fibrosis. Both conserved end residues are part of each CDR3. D genes are given only for firm matches. Size tells how often a clone was seen (once, few, many) or the class of an expanded clone, and some rows leave it out.

d_call clone_size v_call cdr3_length cdr3_aa
- - TRBV7-2 15 CASSLTLGTLYGYTF
- - TRBV27 16 CASSSSERGSTDTQYF
- - TRBV5-1 17 CASRRNLRGPRDYEQYF
- - TRBV9 15 CASSPGPQRDQPQHF
- - TRBV6-1 19 CASSVGPESGPIAGTEAFF
- - TRBV14 13 CASAKGWKETQYF
- - TRBV30 16 CAWSVRAGRWAYEQYF
- - TRBV5-5 16 CASSLAGNGLDSPLHF
- - TRBV27 14 CASSSEMNAYGYTF
- - TRBV7-2 15 CASSQYGQRTDTQYF
TRBD2 - TRBV5-1 15 CASSFRAGGDNEQFF
- - TRBV6-1 18 CASSVEGGRTLNTGELFF
- - TRBV21-1 16 CASSRPGTGANYGYTF
- - TRBV4-3 16 CASSPSPGEGNEKLFF
TRBD1 - TRBV4-2 13 CATRGTNTGELFF
- - TRBV19 15 CASSPPQGSNYGYTF
- - TRBV5-4 15 CASSPQGKTANVLTF
TRBD1 - TRBV5-1 17 CASSLVVAGGINSPLHF
- - TRBV7-2 13 CASSFIPLSPLHF
- - TRBV6-5 15 CASMSGLPYTDTQYF
TRBD2 - TRBV7-7 15 CASSTGTSGGDEQFF
TRBD2 - TRBV7-2 16 CASSPRGTSGGNEQFF
- - TRBV11-1 13 CASSSDASYEQYF
- - TRBV15 11 CATSDGSEAFF
TRBD1 once TRBV7-2 17 CASSSIRGTGSSYGYTF
- - TRBV7-8 14 CASSFGGRGQPQHF
- - TRBV6-5 15 CASSRRSSYNSPLHF
- - TRBV14 14 CASSQRAPYDTQYF
- - TRBV2 14 CASRERGGNTEAFF
- - TRBV4-2 17 CASSQVPSGRRKDTQYF
- - TRBV14 13 CASSATGGYGYTF
TRBD1 - TRBV7-2 13 CASSLDRIYEQYF
TRBD2 - TRBV5-1 17 CASSLVRTSGPQETQYF
- - TRBV30 11 CAWSGSPGYTF
TRBD1 once TRBV30 14 CAWSSGTGATEAFF
TRBD1 - TRBV29-1 17 CSVGANLRDSRTDTQYF
- few TRBV5-5 16 CASNPRGDSYNSPLHF
- - TRBV7-9 16 CASSLLANRAGNTIYF
TRBD2 few TRBV5-5 15 CASSYRGGEYNIQYF
- - TRBV2 16 CASSGDRGEGSYEQYF